This T cell receptor beta chain was captured in a study of memory CD4+ T cells and cytomegalovirus serostatus. The study's findings and limits: Repertoires predicted CMV serostatus with median bootstrapped AUC of roughly 0.95.

On this clone itself: Its antigen is currently unknown.

Clones were sequenced by immunoSEQ multiplex PCR, and TCRdb holds only the in-frame ones, with some missing. The table lists 35,000 to 50,000 clones, 79% of them singletons. Single viable CD3+CD4+CD8-CD45RO+ cells were sorted as the memory CD4+ T cells. Germline V gives CDR1 SGHNT, CDR2 YYREEE (reference sequence). CDR3 length equals 17 residues. Trimming removed 3 bases from V and 2 bases from J; junction bases left unmatched: 6. This chain connects TRBV5-4 to TRBJ2-1, with TRBD2 matching 12 bases. Sample: memory CD4+ T cells from blood. The sequence derives from an adult in good health and CMV-seronegative. Here the CDR3 DNA reads TGTGCCAGCAGCTCCCCGACTAGCGGGAGAACCTACAATGAGCAGTTCTTC. Encoded protein: CASSSPTSGRTYNEQFF.